The rows below give T cell receptor beta chains drawn from one sample of a study of shared clonotypes between healthy human individuals. Sequencing was performed with immunoSEQ multiplex PCR; in TCRdb, only in-frame clones are kept and a portion is missing. Here the sample spans around 1.1 million clones, around three quarters being singletons. Sequences were obtained from memory CD4+ T cells from PBMCs. The receptors derive from a man aged 18-30 years in good health. Some clones in this sample may be carry-over from other donors' samples. The CDR3 runs from the conserved cysteine through the conserved F or W. The D gene is left open where the match is weak. A clone size is listed for some rows: how often the clone was seen (once, few, many), or a class if it is expanded.

>.|TRBV19|.|TRBJ2-2
CASSIITAANTGELFF
TGTGCCAGTAGTATTATTACAGCAGCGAACACCGGGGAGCTGTTTTTT
>.|TRBV7-3|.|TRBJ1-1
CASSSGSNTEAFF
TGTGCCAGCAGCTCCGGGTCGAACACTGAAGCTTTCTTT
>.|TRBV7-2|.|TRBJ2-7
CASSLAAGGSYEQYF
TGTGCCAGCAGCTTAGCTGCGGGCGGGTCCTACGAGCAGTACTTC
>.|TRBV5-5|TRBD1|TRBJ1-2
CASSLDRGLMPLDGYTF
TGTGCCAGCAGCCTGGACAGGGGCCTTATGCCCCTAGATGGCTACACCTTC
>once|TRBV19|.|TRBJ1-1
CASSIAWRGASLEAFF
TGTGCCAGTAGTATTGCATGGAGAGGGGCATCCCTTGAAGCTTTCTTT
>.|TRBV5-1|.|TRBJ2-6
CASSLGDTISSGANVLTF
TGCGCCAGCAGCTTAGGGGACACTATTAGCTCTGGGGCCAACGTCCTGACTTTC
>.|TRBV6-5|.|TRBJ2-7
CPYQGTDEQYF
TGTCCCTATCAAGGGACGGACGAGCAGTACTTC
>many|TRBV5-8|.|TRBJ2-5
CASSLTAETQYF
TGTGCCAGCAGCTTAACCGCAGAGACCCAGTACTTC
>.|TRBV6-6|TRBD1|TRBJ1-5
CATWTDRVSNQPQHF
TGTGCCACTTGGACGGACAGGGTGAGCAATCAGCCCCAGCATTTT
>once|TRBV2|TRBD2|TRBJ2-5
CASTGSGRTAQETQYF
TGTGCCAGCACCGGTAGCGGGAGGACAGCCCAAGAGACCCAGTACTTC
>.|TRBV14|.|TRBJ2-3
CASSPGTDTQYF
TGTGCCAGCAGCCCCGGCACAGATACGCAGTATTTT
>many|TRBV5-4|TRBD1|TRBJ1-2
CASSWGQNPYGYTF
TGTGCCAGCAGCTGGGGACAGAACCCATATGGCTACACCTTC
>.|TRBV5-6|TRBD1|TRBJ2-5
CASSPFDRDQETQYF
TGTGCCAGCAGCCCATTCGACAGGGACCAAGAGACCCAGTACTTC
>.|TRBV6-1|.|TRBJ2-7
CASRLAGPAYEQYF
TGTGCCAGCAGATTGGCCGGGCCAGCCTACGAGCAGTACTTC
>.|TRBV28|TRBD1|TRBJ2-1
CASSPPPGQGYNEQFF
TGTGCCAGCAGCCCTCCCCCGGGACAGGGCTACAATGAGCAGTTCTTC
>once|TRBV10-3|TRBD2|TRBJ2-7
CAIMERDAYEQYF
TGTGCCATCATGGAGCGGGACGCCTACGAGCAGTACTTC
>.|TRBV28|.|TRBJ2-2
CAAQSGTPLNTGELFF
TGTGCCGCGCAGTCCGGTACACCCTTGAACACCGGGGAGCTGTTTTTT
>.|TRBV7-2|.|TRBJ1-2
CASSEPGRRRDGYTF
TGTGCCAGCAGTGAACCGGGACGAAGGAGGGATGGCTACACCTTC
>once|TRBV7-9|.|TRBJ2-3
CAGSNSTDTQYF
TGTGCCGGATCGAATAGCACAGATACGCAGTATTTT
>.|TRBV4-2|.|TRBJ1-3
CASSQDPRFLGNTIYF
TGTGCCAGCAGCCAAGATCCACGGTTTCTCGGAAACACCATATATTTT
>once|TRBV28|.|TRBJ1-1
CASTPARDYTEAFF
TGTGCCAGCACTCCTGCGAGGGACTACACTGAAGCTTTCTTT
>.|TRBV5-1|TRBD2|TRBJ2-3
CASSFRLAGGSSTDTQYF
TGCGCCAGCAGCTTCCGACTAGCGGGAGGCTCTAGCACAGATACGCAGTATTTT
>.|TRBV7-2|.|TRBJ2-5
CASSLAGQGGWETQYF
TGTGCCAGCAGCTTAGCGGGGCAGGGGGGTTGGGAGACCCAGTACTTC
>.|TRBV2|.|TRBJ1-2
CASSTGFAGYTF
TGTGCCAGCAGTACAGGGTTTGCTGGCTACACCTTC
>.|TRBV7-9|TRBD1|TRBJ1-4
CASSLTGSYPRGAQLFF
TGTGCCAGCAGCTTGACAGGGTCGTACCCGCGGGGGGCTCAACTGTTTTTT
>.|TRBV27|.|TRBJ2-1
CASSNRFNEQFF
TGTGCCAGCAGCAACAGGTTCAATGAGCAGTTCTTC
>medium-sized|TRBV19|.|TRBJ1-2
CASTQSGENYGYTF
TGTGCCAGTACCCAGTCCGGGGAGAACTATGGCTACACCTTC
>.|TRBV7-9|.|TRBJ1-3
CASSQRTGSGNTTYF
TGTGCCAGCAGCCAACGAACAGGGTCAGGAAACACCACATATTTT
>few|TRBV18|.|TRBJ1-5
CASSAGVDQPQHF
TGTGCCAGCTCAGCGGGCGTGGATCAGCCCCAGCATTTT
>.|TRBV11-2|TRBD2|TRBJ2-1
CASSPSGSVYNEQFF
TGTGCCAGCAGCCCTAGCGGGAGTGTTTACAATGAGCAGTTCTTC
>.|TRBV15|.|TRBJ2-3
CAIALVGTQTQYF
TGTGCCATCGCTTTGGTCGGGACCCAAACGCAGTATTTT
>.|TRBV2|.|TRBJ1-2
CASSEAGGTVLSF
TGTGCCAGCAGTGAAGCAGGAGGGACTGTACTTTCCTTC
>few|TRBV6-5|.|TRBJ2-7
CASSYVVGSEQYF
TGTGCCAGCAGTTACGTGGTGGGGAGCGAGCAGTACTTC
>.|TRBV29-1|.|TRBJ2-7
CSVARAPYEQYF
TGCAGCGTAGCCCGGGCCCCCTACGAGCAGTACTTC
>.|TRBV5-1|TRBD1|TRBJ2-2
CASSLAGTGVTGELFF
TGCGCCAGCAGCTTGGCTGGGACAGGGGTGACCGGGGAGCTGTTTTTT
>few|TRBV6-1|TRBD1|TRBJ1-2
CASSEIVGQGSYGYTF
TGTGCCAGCAGTGAAATTGTGGGACAGGGGAGCTATGGCTACACCTTC
>.|TRBV2|.|TRBJ2-5
CASSVGHQETQYF
TGTGCCAGCAGTGTAGGCCACCAAGAGACCCAGTACTTC
>.|TRBV6-5|TRBD2|TRBJ2-1
CASSPRGGHNEQFF
TGTGCCAGCAGCCCCCGGGGGGGGCACAATGAGCAGTTCTTC
>.|TRBV10-3|.|TRBJ2-1
CAISERALIYNEQFF
TGTGCCATCAGTGAGCGAGCTTTAATCTACAATGAGCAGTTCTTC
>once|TRBV5-4|TRBD2|TRBJ2-1
CASSESSGLYNEQFF
TGTGCCAGCAGCGAATCTAGCGGCCTCTACAATGAGCAGTTCTTC
>once|TRBV28|.|TRBJ1-1
CASTPAGVNTEAFF
TGTGCCAGCACCCCCGCCGGTGTGAACACTGAAGCTTTCTTT
>many|TRBV5-4|TRBD2|TRBJ2-3
CASSSRTSGHDTQYF
TGTGCCAGCAGCTCCCGGACTAGCGGGCATGATACGCAGTATTTT
>.|TRBV2|TRBD2|TRBJ2-7
CASFLGREALF
TGTGCCAGCTTCCTTGGGAGGGAGGCGCTCTTC
>many|TRBV6-1|TRBD1|TRBJ1-1
CASSVTGSGNTEAFF
TGTGCCAGCAGTGTGACAGGGTCGGGGAACACTGAAGCTTTCTTT
>.|TRBV10-1|.|TRBJ2-7
CATLGDLAYEQYF
TGCGCCACATTAGGGGACCTCGCCTACGAGCAGTACTTC
>.|TRBV4-2|TRBD1|TRBJ2-7
CASSRTGTDSYEQYF
TGTGCCAGCAGCCGAACCGGGACAGACTCCTACGAGCAGTACTTC
>.|TRBV28|.|TRBJ1-1
CASKMGGYGTNQAFF
TGTGCCAGCAAGATGGGGGGATACGGCACGAACCAGGCTTTCTTT